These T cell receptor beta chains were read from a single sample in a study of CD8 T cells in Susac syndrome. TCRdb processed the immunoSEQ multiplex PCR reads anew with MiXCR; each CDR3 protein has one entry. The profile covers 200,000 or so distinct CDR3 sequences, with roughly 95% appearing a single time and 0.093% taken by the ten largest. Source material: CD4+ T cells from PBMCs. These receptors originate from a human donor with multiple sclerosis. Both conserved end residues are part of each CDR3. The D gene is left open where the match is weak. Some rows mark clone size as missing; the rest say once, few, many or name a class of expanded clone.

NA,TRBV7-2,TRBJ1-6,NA,CASSFYTDSPLHF,TGTGCCAGCAGCTTCTACACGGATTCACCCCTCCACTTT
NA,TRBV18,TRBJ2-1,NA,CASSPLGQDNEQFF,TGTGCCAGCTCGCCCTTAGGACAAGACAATGAGCAGTTCTTC
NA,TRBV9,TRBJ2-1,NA,CASSVGDQQQFF,TGTGCCAGCAGCGTAGGGGACCAGCAGCAGTTCTTC
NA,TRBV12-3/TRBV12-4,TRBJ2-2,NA,CASSLLGELFF,TGTGCCAGCAGTTTGCTTGGGGAGCTGTTTTTT
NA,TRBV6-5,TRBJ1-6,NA,CASRARDNRSPLHF,TGTGCCAGCAGGGCCAGGGACAACCGTTCACCCCTCCACTTT
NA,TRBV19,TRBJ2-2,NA,CASSPTKGAGELFF,TGTGCCAGTAGTCCAACCAAGGGGGCCGGGGAGCTGTTTTTT
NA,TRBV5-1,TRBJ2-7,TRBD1,CASSARDRFYEQYF,TGCGCCAGCAGCGCCCGGGACAGATTTTACGAGCAGTACTTC
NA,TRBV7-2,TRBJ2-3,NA,CASSLRGPTDTQYF,TGTGCCAGCAGCTTACGGGGGCCCACAGATACGCAGTATTTT
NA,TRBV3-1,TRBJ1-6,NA,CASSQDDRFNSPLHF,TGTGCCAGCAGCCAAGATGACCGTTTTAATTCACCCCTCCACTTT
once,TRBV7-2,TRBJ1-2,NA,CASSSGTARGYTF,TGTGCCAGCAGCTCCGGGACCGCAAGAGGCTACACCTTC
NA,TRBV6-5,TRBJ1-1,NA,CASNFGQNTEAFF,TGTGCCAGCAACTTTGGGCAGAACACTGAAGCTTTCTTT
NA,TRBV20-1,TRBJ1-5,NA,CSARDSVRQPQHF,TGCAGTGCTAGAGATTCCGTTAGACAGCCCCAGCATTTT
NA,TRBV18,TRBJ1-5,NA,CASSLQAQMVGNQPQHF,TGTGCCAGCTCCCTCCAGGCCCAAATGGTGGGCAATCAGCCCCAGCATTTT
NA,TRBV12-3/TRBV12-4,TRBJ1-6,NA,CASSFGRVNSPLHF,TGTGCCAGCAGTTTTGGCAGGGTTAATTCACCCCTCCACTTT
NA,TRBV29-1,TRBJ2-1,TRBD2,CSVEGLAGAEQFF,TGCAGCGTGGAGGGACTAGCGGGGGCCGAGCAGTTCTTC
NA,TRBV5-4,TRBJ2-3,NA,CASSLGDSSTDTQYF,TGTGCCAGCAGCTTGGGAGACTCGTCCACAGATACGCAGTATTTT
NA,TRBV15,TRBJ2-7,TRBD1,CATSRHRDSYEQYF,TGTGCCACCAGCAGGCACCGGGACAGCTACGAGCAGTACTTC
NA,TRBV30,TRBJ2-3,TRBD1,CAWSNGQGAADTQYF,TGTGCCTGGAGTAACGGACAGGGGGCTGCAGATACGCAGTATTTT
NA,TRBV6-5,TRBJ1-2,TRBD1,CASSTAGQNNYGYTF,TGTGCCAGCAGTACGGCGGGACAGAATAACTATGGCTACACCTTC
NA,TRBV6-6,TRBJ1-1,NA,CASSYSGTVNTEAFF,TGTGCCAGCAGTTACAGCGGGACGGTGAACACTGAAGCTTTCTTT
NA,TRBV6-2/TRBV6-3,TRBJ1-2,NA,CASSRDNYGYTF,TGTGCCAGCAGTCGGGATAACTATGGCTACACCTTC
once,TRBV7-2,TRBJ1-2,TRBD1,CASRQTGPSGGYTF,TGTGCCAGCAGGCAGACAGGGCCCTCGGGGGGCTACACCTTC
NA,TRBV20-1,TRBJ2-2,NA,CSADRNTGELFF,TGCAGTGCTGACAGGAACACCGGGGAGCTGTTTTTT
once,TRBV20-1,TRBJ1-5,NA,CSAADLGSNQPQHF,TGCAGTGCTGCTGACCTAGGAAGCAATCAGCCCCAGCATTTT
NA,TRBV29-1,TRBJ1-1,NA,CSAEKTGVRNTEAFF,TGCAGCGCTGAGAAGACAGGTGTCAGGAACACTGAAGCTTTCTTT
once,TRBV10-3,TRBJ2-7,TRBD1,CATSPGQGIYEQYF,TGTGCCACTTCACCGGGACAGGGAATCTACGAGCAGTACTTC
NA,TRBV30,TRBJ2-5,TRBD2,CAWRGRGLETQYF,TGTGCCTGGAGGGGGAGGGGTTTGGAGACCCAGTACTTC
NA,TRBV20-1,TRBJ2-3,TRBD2,CSAGGLRTDTQYF,TGCAGTGCCGGGGGACTACGCACAGATACGCAGTATTTT
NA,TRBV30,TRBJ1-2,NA,CAWRGGAGPMFGTF,TGTGCCTGGAGAGGGGGAGCAGGACCTATGTTCGGCACCTTC
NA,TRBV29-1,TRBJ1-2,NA,CSVESGQGIYGYTF,TGCAGCGTTGAATCCGGGCAGGGGATTTATGGCTACACCTTC
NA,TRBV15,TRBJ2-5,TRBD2,CATSRGSGAGEETQYF,TGTGCCACCAGCAGAGGTAGCGGGGCGGGAGAAGAGACCCAGTACTTC
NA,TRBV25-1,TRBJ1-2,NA,CASSRSYGYTF,TGTGCCAGCAGCAGGAGCTATGGCTACACCTTC
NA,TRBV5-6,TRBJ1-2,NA,CASSLDKNYGYTF,TGTGCCAGCAGCTTGGACAAGAACTATGGCTACACCTTC
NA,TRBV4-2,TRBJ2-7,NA,CASSQVGQSNSYEQYF,TGTGCCAGCAGCCAAGTAGGACAATCGAACTCCTACGAGCAGTACTTC
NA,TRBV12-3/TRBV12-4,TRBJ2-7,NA,CASSLQADYEQYF,TGTGCCAGCAGTTTACAGGCAGACTACGAGCAGTACTTC
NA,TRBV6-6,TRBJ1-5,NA,CASSSSGARSNQPQHF,TGTGCCAGCAGTTCCTCGGGGGCTCGAAGCAATCAGCCCCAGCATTTT
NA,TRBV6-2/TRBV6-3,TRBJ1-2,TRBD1,CASSRDRVYGYTF,TGTGCCAGCAGTCGCGACAGGGTCTATGGCTACACCTTC